A selection of T cell receptor beta chains follows, all from one sample in a study of cytomegalovirus exposure and HLA in healthy donors. Libraries were prepared by immunoSEQ multiplex PCR; TCRdb keeps only in-frame clonotypes and omits some of them. The sample lists around 100,000 clones, approximately 78% seen once, with less than 5.5% in the top ten. The material sequenced was PBMCs. The receptor set was obtained from a male donor in good health and CMV-seropositive. Each CDR3 is given with its conserved first and last residue. D genes are given only for firm matches. The size field is filled for only some rows; it gives once, few, many or a size class.

d_call: -
clone_size: -
j_call: TRBJ2-1
v_call: TRBV6-5
cdr3_nt: TGTGCCAGCAGTTACGGCAGGGCCTCCTACAATGAGCAGTTCTTC
cdr3_aa: CASSYGRASYNEQFF

d_call: TRBD2
clone_size: -
j_call: TRBJ2-5
v_call: TRBV11-2
cdr3_nt: TGTGCCAGCAGCTTAGATTACCCCTGGACTAGCGGGAGGGAAGGGACCCAGTACTTC
cdr3_aa: CASSLDYPWTSGREGTQYF

d_call: -
clone_size: -
j_call: TRBJ2-7
v_call: TRBV7-3
cdr3_nt: TGTGCCAGCAGCCCCATACCCGACAGCTACGAGCAGTACTTC
cdr3_aa: CASSPIPDSYEQYF

d_call: -
clone_size: -
j_call: TRBJ1-1
v_call: TRBV19
cdr3_nt: TGTGCCAGTAGTGCCGAAGGGCGGGCGAACACTGAAGCTTTCTTT
cdr3_aa: CASSAEGRANTEAFF

d_call: -
clone_size: -
j_call: TRBJ2-7
v_call: TRBV5-8
cdr3_nt: TGTGCCAGCAGCCCTCGGGCAGGGGACTACGAGCAGTACTTC
cdr3_aa: CASSPRAGDYEQYF

d_call: -
clone_size: once
j_call: TRBJ2-2
v_call: TRBV21-1
cdr3_nt: TGTGCCAGCTATCTCACCGGGGAGCTGTTTTTT
cdr3_aa: CASYLTGELFF

d_call: -
clone_size: -
j_call: TRBJ2-5
v_call: TRBV18
cdr3_nt: TGTGCCAGCTCACCGGGGCAGCGAAAAGAGACCCAGTACTTC
cdr3_aa: CASSPGQRKETQYF

d_call: TRBD1
clone_size: -
j_call: TRBJ2-7
v_call: TRBV28
cdr3_nt: TGTGCCAGCAGGGGACAGGGGCGGTCCTACGAGCAGTACTTC
cdr3_aa: CASRGQGRSYEQYF

d_call: -
clone_size: -
j_call: TRBJ2-1
v_call: TRBV25-1
cdr3_nt: TGTGCCAGCAGTGAATCGGCGGGATTCTACAATGAGCAGTTCTTC
cdr3_aa: CASSESAGFYNEQFF

d_call: -
clone_size: -
j_call: TRBJ1-1
v_call: TRBV19
cdr3_nt: TGTGCCAGTAGTGTACAGGGCGGCACTGAAGCTTTCTTT
cdr3_aa: CASSVQGGTEAFF

d_call: -
clone_size: -
j_call: TRBJ2-4
v_call: TRBV5-1
cdr3_nt: TGCGCCAGCAGCGTACTACAGGGAGCCAAAAACATTCAGTACTTC
cdr3_aa: CASSVLQGAKNIQYF

d_call: -
clone_size: -
j_call: TRBJ1-2
v_call: TRBV9
cdr3_nt: TGTGCCAGCAGCGTAGCTCCCACAGGGAACTATGGCTACACCTTC
cdr3_aa: CASSVAPTGNYGYTF

d_call: -
clone_size: -
j_call: TRBJ1-5
v_call: TRBV28
cdr3_nt: TGTGCCAGCAGTTGGGCCCCAGGTAGCAATCAGCCCCAGCATTTT
cdr3_aa: CASSWAPGSNQPQHF

d_call: -
clone_size: -
j_call: TRBJ2-5
v_call: TRBV5-4
cdr3_nt: TGTGCCAGCAGCTCCGGGACAATGTTCGGGGATGAGACCCAGTACTTC
cdr3_aa: CASSSGTMFGDETQYF

d_call: -
clone_size: -
j_call: TRBJ2-5
v_call: TRBV15
cdr3_nt: TGTGCCACCAGCAGAGGCCGGGGGGAGACCCAGTACTTC
cdr3_aa: CATSRGRGETQYF

d_call: TRBD1
clone_size: -
j_call: TRBJ2-7
v_call: TRBV7-6
cdr3_nt: TGTGCCAGCAGCCCGACGCCGGGACAGGGAGACGAGCAGTACTTC
cdr3_aa: CASSPTPGQGDEQYF

d_call: TRBD2
clone_size: -
j_call: TRBJ2-1
v_call: TRBV28
cdr3_nt: TGTGCCAGCAGTTTCGGCGGGAGCTCCTACAATGAGCAGTTCTTC
cdr3_aa: CASSFGGSSYNEQFF

d_call: -
clone_size: few
j_call: TRBJ2-1
v_call: TRBV27
cdr3_nt: TGTGCCAGCAGTTTAGGGAGAATCAACAATGAGCAGTTCTTC
cdr3_aa: CASSLGRINNEQFF

d_call: TRBD1
clone_size: -
j_call: TRBJ2-7
v_call: TRBV23-1
cdr3_nt: TGCGCCAGCAGTCAACCCGACAGGGTCTCCTACGAGCAGTACTTC
cdr3_aa: CASSQPDRVSYEQYF

d_call: -
clone_size: -
j_call: TRBJ2-7
v_call: TRBV27
cdr3_nt: TGTGCCAGCAGTTCCGGACGGGGTTTTTACGAGCAGTACTTC
cdr3_aa: CASSSGRGFYEQYF

d_call: -
clone_size: few
j_call: TRBJ2-7
v_call: TRBV1
cdr3_nt: TGCACCAGCGCCGGGGGACTACACTACGAGCAGTACTTC
cdr3_aa: CTSAGGLHYEQYF

d_call: TRBD2
clone_size: -
j_call: TRBJ2-1
v_call: TRBV5-1
cdr3_nt: TGCGCCAGCAGCCCGACCTCTAGCGGAAATACCTACAATGAGCAGTTCTTC
cdr3_aa: CASSPTSSGNTYNEQFF

d_call: -
clone_size: -
j_call: TRBJ1-2
v_call: TRBV28
cdr3_nt: TGTGCCAGCAGCCTGGCCAGGGGAGGGGCTTATGGCTACACCTTC
cdr3_aa: CASSLARGGAYGYTF

d_call: -
clone_size: -
j_call: TRBJ1-5
v_call: TRBV2
cdr3_nt: TGTGCCAGCAGCGGCCTTGGGGGCAGGAATCAGCCCCAGCATTTT
cdr3_aa: CASSGLGGRNQPQHF

d_call: -
clone_size: -
j_call: TRBJ1-1
v_call: TRBV7-9
cdr3_nt: TGTGCCAGCAGCCCTCCTAGGGGGTTAAACACTGAAGCTTTCTTT
cdr3_aa: CASSPPRGLNTEAFF

d_call: TRBD1
clone_size: -
j_call: TRBJ1-3
v_call: TRBV2
cdr3_nt: TGTGCCAGCGCAAATTTCCCCCCGGGACAGGGGCGAGGAAACACCATATATTTT
cdr3_aa: CASANFPPGQGRGNTIYF

d_call: -
clone_size: -
j_call: TRBJ1-1
v_call: TRBV6-1
cdr3_nt: TGTGCCAGCAGTGATGAGGGCATGAACACTGAAGCTTTCTTT
cdr3_aa: CASSDEGMNTEAFF

d_call: TRBD1
clone_size: -
j_call: TRBJ1-5
v_call: TRBV28
cdr3_nt: TGTGCCAGCAGCCCCGACAGGGGGTATCAGCCCCAGCATTTT
cdr3_aa: CASSPDRGYQPQHF

d_call: TRBD1
clone_size: -
j_call: TRBJ2-1
v_call: TRBV6-5
cdr3_nt: TGTGCCAGCAGTTACTGGGGGACAGGGGGCAATGAGCAGTTCTTC
cdr3_aa: CASSYWGTGGNEQFF

d_call: TRBD1
clone_size: -
j_call: TRBJ2-7
v_call: TRBV6-5
cdr3_nt: TGTGCCAGCAGTTCGGACAGGGGGCGAGGATACGAGCAGTACTTC
cdr3_aa: CASSSDRGRGYEQYF

d_call: TRBD1
clone_size: -
j_call: TRBJ1-1
v_call: TRBV19
cdr3_nt: TGTGCCAGTTGGGACAGGGGTCTGGCCGAAGCTTTCTTT
cdr3_aa: CASWDRGLAEAFF

d_call: TRBD1
clone_size: -
j_call: TRBJ2-7
v_call: TRBV27
cdr3_nt: TGTGCCAGCCATCCGGGACAGGGGGTTTTAGGGGAGCAGTACTTC
cdr3_aa: CASHPGQGVLGEQYF

d_call: -
clone_size: -
j_call: TRBJ1-2
v_call: TRBV29-1
cdr3_nt: TGCAGCGTTCAGGAGGTTGGGATCTATGGCTACACCTTC
cdr3_aa: CSVQEVGIYGYTF

d_call: TRBD2
clone_size: -
j_call: TRBJ2-1
v_call: TRBV14
cdr3_nt: TGTGCCAGCAGCCGGGACTATCGATTAAATGAGCAGTTCTTC
cdr3_aa: CASSRDYRLNEQFF

d_call: -
clone_size: -
j_call: TRBJ1-1
v_call: TRBV7-9
cdr3_nt: TGTGCCAGCAGCTTAGGTCCGACTGAAGCTTTCTTT
cdr3_aa: CASSLGPTEAFF

d_call: TRBD1
clone_size: -
j_call: TRBJ2-7
v_call: TRBV28
cdr3_nt: TGTGCCAGCAGTGCGACAGGGACCAACAACGAGCAGTACTTC
cdr3_aa: CASSATGTNNEQYF

d_call: -
clone_size: -
j_call: TRBJ2-1
v_call: TRBV19
cdr3_nt: TGTGCCACCCGTAGACAGGCACTGGATGAGCAGTTCTTC
cdr3_aa: CATRRQALDEQFF

d_call: TRBD1
clone_size: -
j_call: TRBJ2-1
v_call: TRBV7-6
cdr3_nt: TGTGCCAGCAGCCCTGGGACAGGATACAATGAGCAGTTCTTC
cdr3_aa: CASSPGTGYNEQFF

d_call: TRBD1
clone_size: few
j_call: TRBJ2-6
v_call: TRBV7-9
cdr3_nt: TGTGCCAGCAGCTTAATGGGACAGGGGCTAATACCTGGGGCCAACGTCCTGACTTTC
cdr3_aa: CASSLMGQGLIPGANVLTF

d_call: -
clone_size: few
j_call: TRBJ1-5
v_call: TRBV13
cdr3_nt: TGTGCCAGCAGCTTAAGGGACAATAGCAATCAGCCCCAGCATTTT
cdr3_aa: CASSLRDNSNQPQHF

d_call: TRBD1
clone_size: once
j_call: TRBJ1-2
v_call: TRBV6-6
cdr3_nt: TGTGCCAGCAGCCCGACCCGGACAGGGTATGATGGCTACACCTTC
cdr3_aa: CASSPTRTGYDGYTF

d_call: TRBD1
clone_size: -
j_call: TRBJ2-1
v_call: TRBV5-1
cdr3_nt: TGCGCCAGCAGCTTGGAGGGACAGAACCTATTGAATGAGCAGTTCTTC
cdr3_aa: CASSLEGQNLLNEQFF

d_call: TRBD1
clone_size: -
j_call: TRBJ2-3
v_call: TRBV11-3
cdr3_nt: TGTGCCAGCAGCTTAGACGGGACAGGGTATATCGATACGCAGTATTTT
cdr3_aa: CASSLDGTGYIDTQYF

d_call: -
clone_size: -
j_call: TRBJ1-4
v_call: TRBV19
cdr3_nt: TGTGCCAGTAAACCACAGGGAGATAATGAAAAACTGTTTTTT
cdr3_aa: CASKPQGDNEKLFF

d_call: -
clone_size: -
j_call: TRBJ1-2
v_call: TRBV5-6
cdr3_nt: TGTGCCAGCAGCTACACTCCCGCAGGAAGATGGGCTAACTATGGCTACACCTTC
cdr3_aa: CASSYTPAGRWANYGYTF

d_call: TRBD1
clone_size: -
j_call: TRBJ1-2
v_call: TRBV6-1
cdr3_nt: TGTGCCAGCAGTGAAATACTATCGGACAGGGCCGCTGGCTACACCTTC
cdr3_aa: CASSEILSDRAAGYTF

d_call: -
clone_size: -
j_call: TRBJ2-7
v_call: TRBV2
cdr3_nt: TGTGCCAGCAGTGAGTCAGGGATCCACGAGCAGTACTTC
cdr3_aa: CASSESGIHEQYF

d_call: -
clone_size: -
j_call: TRBJ1-5
v_call: TRBV4-1
cdr3_nt: TGCGCCAGCGGCAAAATTCCGGGGGTGGGCAATCAGCCCCAGCATTTT
cdr3_aa: CASGKIPGVGNQPQHF

d_call: -
clone_size: -
j_call: TRBJ1-5
v_call: TRBV28
cdr3_nt: TGTGCCAGCAGATCTGGACAGTCCCAGCCCCAGCATTTT
cdr3_aa: CASRSGQSQPQHF

d_call: TRBD2
clone_size: -
j_call: TRBJ2-7
v_call: TRBV27
cdr3_nt: TGTGCCAGCAGGGGACTAGCGGGAGATGGCGAGCAGTACTTC
cdr3_aa: CASRGLAGDGEQYF

d_call: TRBD2
clone_size: once
j_call: TRBJ2-1
v_call: TRBV30
cdr3_nt: TGTGCCCAGCTTGATCCTAGCGGTGTAAAGCAGTTCTTC
cdr3_aa: CAQLDPSGVKQFF

d_call: -
clone_size: -
j_call: TRBJ1-4
v_call: TRBV11-2
cdr3_nt: TGTGCCAGCAGCTCCCAAAACAGGGTTGGTGAAAAACTGTTTTTT
cdr3_aa: CASSSQNRVGEKLFF

d_call: TRBD2
clone_size: -
j_call: TRBJ2-7
v_call: TRBV30
cdr3_nt: TGTGCCTGGAGTTCGGGGACTAGCGGGGGGATCTCCTACGAGCAGTACTTC
cdr3_aa: CAWSSGTSGGISYEQYF

d_call: TRBD1
clone_size: few
j_call: TRBJ1-1
v_call: TRBV6-6
cdr3_nt: TGTGCCAGCAGTCTCCTGACAGGGTCCGAAGCTTTCTTT
cdr3_aa: CASSLLTGSEAFF

d_call: TRBD2
clone_size: few
j_call: TRBJ2-6
v_call: TRBV28
cdr3_nt: TGTGCCAGCAGCCGGGGGGGTCCCTCTGGGGCCAACGTCCTGACTTTC
cdr3_aa: CASSRGGPSGANVLTF

d_call: -
clone_size: -
j_call: TRBJ2-7
v_call: TRBV5-1
cdr3_nt: TGCGCCAGCAGCTTGGTTCCGGGGTTAACCTACGAGCAGTACTTC
cdr3_aa: CASSLVPGLTYEQYF

d_call: TRBD2
clone_size: once
j_call: TRBJ2-5
v_call: TRBV4-2
cdr3_nt: TGTGCCAGCAGCCAAGTCGGGGCGGGGGGGCTCGTGAAGACCCAGTACTTC
cdr3_aa: CASSQVGAGGLVKTQYF

d_call: -
clone_size: -
j_call: TRBJ2-2
v_call: TRBV30
cdr3_nt: TGTGCCTGGGCTAGAAACGGGGAGCTGTTTTTT
cdr3_aa: CAWARNGELFF

d_call: TRBD1
clone_size: -
j_call: TRBJ2-7
v_call: TRBV11-1
cdr3_nt: TGTGCCAGCAGCCCAGCAGGGGGCGAGCAGTACTTC
cdr3_aa: CASSPAGGEQYF

d_call: TRBD1
clone_size: -
j_call: TRBJ1-1
v_call: TRBV10-2
cdr3_nt: TGCGCCAGCAGTGATGGGGGACAGGGAAGAACTGAAGCTTTCTTT
cdr3_aa: CASSDGGQGRTEAFF